This TCR beta chain was recovered during a study of blood T cell repertoires in COVID-19. Study background: From T cells, B-cell-depleted T cells, or PBMCs came the material, which was cDNA or gDNA.

The repertoire was sequenced with immunoSEQ multiplex PCR; TCRdb's copy has only in-frame clones and lacks some. The top ten hold roughly 1.2% of the sample, which has around 400,000 clones, 89% seen once. The germline V gene has CDR1 MNHNS and CDR2 SASEGT. V lost 2 bases, J lost 0 bases, and 12 bases lay in between. The CDR3 contains 16 residues. The sample was peripheral blood. The sequence was obtained from a man in his forties or fifties with acute or convalescent COVID-19. The chain employs TRBV6-1 and TRBJ2-3, with D possibly being TRBD2 (5 bases). This CDR3 is CASSEFWRASTDTQYF. CDR3 DNA: TGTGCCAGCAGTGAATTCTGGCGGGCAAGCACAGATACGCAGTATTTT.